These 14 T cell receptor beta chains originate from one sample sequenced in a study of T cell repertoires in cytomegalovirus infection. TCRdb analysed the reads with MiXCR anew, one entry per CDR3 protein. The top ten clones hold around nine tenths of a sample with under 50,000 distinct CDR3 sequences, 21% of them seen once. Their specific antigens are unknown. Sequenced here: CD8+ T cells from cultured PBMCs, sampled from culture after CMV antigen stimulation. These receptors all stem from a human donor in good health (CMV status not recorded). Some clones in this sample may be carry-over from other donors' samples.

The rearrangement uses TRBV28 and TRBJ2-7, with TRBD2 as a possible D gene (6 bases). Trimming left V 6 bases short and J 3 bases short, with 18 bases between. The CDR3 is 15 residues long. Per germline, CDR1 MDHEN and CDR2 SYDVKM. CDR3 loop: CASSSSGDSYYEQYF. The CDR3, as DNA: TGTGCCAGCAGCTCCTCGGGGGACTCCTACTACGAGCAGTACTTC. Variable domain in full (rest from reference TRBV28 and TRBJ2-7): DVKVTQSSRYLVKRTGEKVFLECVQDMDHENMFWYRQDPGLGLRLIYFSYDVKMKEKGDIPEGYSVSREKKERFSLILESASTNQTSMYLCASSSSGDSYYEQYFGPGTRLTVT.

This clonotype was detected a few times. The chain combines TRBV15 with TRBJ2-2, with D unresolved. Germline CDR1 and CDR2: LNHNV and YYDKDF (reference sequence). There are 14 residues in the CDR3. V was cut by 3 bases and J by 1 base, with 6 bases left in between. The DNA of the CDR3 is TGTGCCACCAGCAGGCGAAGGAACACCGGGGAGCTGTTTTTT. Translation gives CATSRRRNTGELFF.

This clonotype was detected ten times or more. The gene calls are TRBV6-6 and TRBJ2-7, with TRBD1 identical over 8 bases. This CDR3 has 14 residues. The V and J ends lost 6 bases and 6 bases, in that order; junction bases with no gene match: 10. The germline V gene has CDR1 MNHNY and CDR2 SVGAGI (reference sequence). CDR3 coding DNA: TGTGCCAGCAGCGGACAGGGCCTTAATGGCGAGCAGTACTTC. Its protein is CASSGQGLNGEQYF.

The chain couples TRBV7-2 to TRBJ2-1, with D unclear. The V end was cut by 5 bases, the J end by 8 bases, with 10 bases between. The length of the CDR3 is 12 residues. In germline, CDR1 is SGHTA, CDR2 FQGNSA. The CDR3 is CASSPRLDEQFF. In DNA, the CDR3 is TGTGCCAGCAGCCCTCGTCTGGATGAGCAGTTCTTC.

The chain uses TRBV4-2 and TRBJ2-3; a weak D match, TRBD2 (7 bases). This CDR3 comprises 17 residues. The V end lost 0 bases, the J end lost 4 bases, and 17 bases lay between the germline ends. Germline V lookup: CDR1 LGHNA, CDR2 YNFKEQ. This CDR3 is CASSQEGWGGRADTQYF. The CDR3 nucleotides are TGTGCCAGCAGCCAAGAAGGGTGGGGGGGCCGGGCAGATACGCAGTATTTT.

J is TRBJ2-1 and V is TRBV7-9; no definite D call. The CDR3 is 14 residues long. V was pared by 0 bases and J by 8 bases, with 11 bases between. Per germline, CDR1 SEHNR and CDR2 FQNEAQ (reference sequence). The CDR3 region is CASSLAGYNHEQFF. CDR3 DNA sequence: TGTGCCAGCAGCTTAGCGGGGTACAACCATGAGCAGTTCTTC.

The CDR3 loop reads CASSYSIVVQGNNSPLHF. The CDR3 bases are TGTGCCAGCAGTTACTCGATCGTCGTACAGGGAAATAATTCACCCCTCCACTTT. The chain recombines TRBV6-5 with TRBJ1-6; a possible D gene is TRBD1 (6 bases). Germline loops: CDR1 MNHEY, CDR2 SVGAGI. This CDR3 has 18 amino acids. V lost 0 bases to trimming and J lost 5 bases, with 17 bases between them.

The chain carries TRBV4-1 and TRBJ1-5; 9 bases are a match to TRBD1. Germline V lookup: CDR1 MGHRA, CDR2 YSYEKL. The J segment lost 7 bases and the V segment lost 5 bases, leaving 9 bases of the junction unmatched. This CDR3 comprises 15 residues. CDR3 nucleotide sequence: TGCGCCAGCAGCTACCGGACAGGGGTAAACCAGCCCCAGCATTTT. It specifies CASSYRTGVNQPQHF.

V gene TRBV6-1 combines with J gene TRBJ2-7; 9 bases line up with TRBD1. Trimming at V came to 0 bases and at J to 0 bases, leaving 0 bases not matched to a gene. CDR1 is MNHNS and CDR2 is SASEGT in the germline V gene. CDR3 length: 15 residues. CDR3 in DNA: TGTGCCAGCAGTGAAGCGACAGGGGGCTCCTACGAGCAGTACTTC. This codes for CASSEATGGSYEQYF.

This clonotype appeared a few times. This chain joins TRBV7-9 and TRBJ2-1; 8 bases fit TRBD2. The CDR3 is 16 amino acids. Per germline, CDR1 SEHNR and CDR2 FQNEAQ (reference sequence). The V and J ends lost 5 bases and 2 bases, in that order; junction bases with no gene match: 8. CDR3 DNA sequence: TGTGCCAGCAGCCCAACTAGCGGAGAGCCCTACAATGAGCAGTTCTTC. As protein: CASSPTSGEPYNEQFF.

This clonotype was counted a few times. The chain uses TRBV6-1 and TRBJ2-1, with TRBD2 matching 11 bases. This CDR3 comprises 17 residues. The germline CDR1 and CDR2 sequences are MNHNS and SASEGT. Trimming cost V 3 bases and J 9 bases; bases outside gene matches: 13. The CDR3 DNA reads as TGTGCCAGCAGTGACAGGTTACGTAGCGGGAGGGCCTTTGAGCAGTTCTTC. Translated: CASSDRLRSGRAFEQFF.

The chain uses TRBV12-3 or TRBV12-4 and TRBJ2-6; no clear D gene. The V end was cut by 2 bases, the J end by 3 bases, with 2 bases between. The CDR3 consists of 13 residues. The CDR3 nucleotides read TGTGCCAGCAGTTTATATGGGGCCAACGTCCTGACTTTC. Its protein is CASSLYGANVLTF.

Only a few counts were recorded for this clonotype. The gene calls are TRBV7-8 and TRBJ2-1, with 12 bases aligning to TRBD2. Germline CDR1 SGHVS, CDR2 FQNEAQ. V shed 5 bases, J shed 8 bases, and the junction held 13 bases outside the gene matches. The CDR3 contains 17 residues. DNA of the CDR3: TGTGCCAGCAGCCCCAAAAGAACTAGCGGGGGGAGGGATGAGCAGTTCTTC. This gives the protein CASSPKRTSGGRDEQFF.

This clonotype was picked up a small number of times. CDR3 region: CASRAGTGEILVETQYF. CDR3 nucleotides: TGTGCCAGCAGAGCCGGGACAGGGGAGATTTTGGTAGAGACCCAGTACTTC. The chain couples TRBV28 to TRBJ2-5; 10 bases align to TRBD1. The CDR3 is 17 amino acids. Germline assignment: CDR1 MDHEN and CDR2 SYDVKM. Trimming cost V 6 bases and J 4 bases; bases outside gene matches: 14.